These T cell receptor beta chains were read from a single sample in a study of blood T cell repertoires in COVID-19. Libraries were prepared by immunoSEQ multiplex PCR; TCRdb keeps only in-frame clonotypes and omits some of them. The table shows approximately 500,000 clones, with roughly 90% occurring only once. The specimen sequenced was PBMCs or T cells enriched from blood (not recorded which). Source of these receptors: a woman in her forties who had recovered from COVID-19. Both conserved end residues are trimmed from each CDR3.

v_gene,j_gene,CDR3aa
TRBV3-1/TRBV3-2,TRBJ1-1,ASSQVRTGEAF
TRBV7-8,TRBJ2-7,ASSPDRPPYEQY
TRBV27,TRBJ2-7,ASRKLGRAGYEQY
TRBV7-2,TRBJ2-4,ASSLAWGQED
TRBV5-1,TRBJ2-7,ASSVDGTVRTYEQY
TRBV4-3,TRBJ1-1,ASSQDHRGKGPEAF
TRBV7-2,TRBJ2-5,ASSLGAGGPRETQY
TRBV4-3,TRBJ1-3,ASSQGVRGNGNTIY
TRBV24-1,TRBJ2-3,ATSDIVSTDTQY
TRBV6-6,TRBJ1-1,ASSYVGGEAF
TRBV19,TRBJ2-1,ASSMREPQSRKF
TRBV9,TRBJ1-5,ASSATGDSNQPQH
TRBV24-1,TRBJ2-1,ATSDFGTGPRNEQF
TRBV6-2/TRBV6-3,TRBJ2-7,ASSLDRDSYEQY
TRBV7-2,TRBJ2-3,ASSFRGGITDTQY
TRBV3-1/TRBV3-2,TRBJ2-3,ASSPINLAGWTSGSSAGTDTQY